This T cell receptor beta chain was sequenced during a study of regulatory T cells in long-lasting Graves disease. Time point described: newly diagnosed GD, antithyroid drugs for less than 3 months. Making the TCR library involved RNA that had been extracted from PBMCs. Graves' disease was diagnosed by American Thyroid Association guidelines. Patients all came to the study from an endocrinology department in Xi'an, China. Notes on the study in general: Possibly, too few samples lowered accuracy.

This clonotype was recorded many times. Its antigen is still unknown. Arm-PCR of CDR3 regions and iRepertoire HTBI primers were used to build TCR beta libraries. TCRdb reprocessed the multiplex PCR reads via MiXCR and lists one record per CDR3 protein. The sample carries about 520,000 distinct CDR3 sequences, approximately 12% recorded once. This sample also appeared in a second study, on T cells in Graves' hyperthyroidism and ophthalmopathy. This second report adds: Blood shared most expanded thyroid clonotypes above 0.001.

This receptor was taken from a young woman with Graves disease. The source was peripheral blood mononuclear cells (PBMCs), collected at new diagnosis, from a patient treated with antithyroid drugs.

The CDR3 DNA reads TGCAGTGCTAGAGTGGCGGCCTCCTACGAGCAGTACTTC. Translation: CSARVAASYEQYF. V and J are TRBV20-1 and TRBJ2-7; D remains unclear. Germline V CDR1 and CDR2: DFQATT, SNEGSKA (reference sequence). The CDR3 consists of 13 residues. The V end lost 1 base, the J end lost 0 bases, and 7 bases lay between the germline ends.